This note documents a single TCR beta chain sequence. The antigen remains undetermined. Execution of the assay was at deep level. In the authors' methods: In the immunoSEQ data, sequences were junction-only and lacked quality scores, so filtering differed. Sequenced by immunoSEQ multiplex PCR; TCRdb stores in-frame clones only, minus some. V, J and clone size are taken as reported in that table, and D and trimming were inferred from the DNA itself. The sample includes over 950,000 clones, 60% to 85% seen only once; the top ten take 0.89%. The data derive from a study of shared clonotypes between healthy human individuals. Study outcomes and limitations: Clonotype sharing across a handful of donors was observed for 4.5% to 6.5% of naive CD4 clonotypes. Generally, naive subsets came out with larger estimated richness than memory subsets.

The TCR originated in a man in his late teens or twenties in good health. Some clones in this sample may be carry-over from other donors' samples. Sequenced material: memory CD4+ T cells from PBMCs. Noted subset: CD45RA-negative fraction.

The CDR3 DNA is TGTGCCAGCAGCCGGGGACGCGGCACAGATACGCAGTATTTT. Its protein product is CASSRGRGTDTQYF. This chain links TRBV5-4 with TRBJ2-3, with D perhaps TRBD1 or TRBD2 (5 bases each). The germline V gene has CDR1 SGHNT and CDR2 YYREEE (reference sequence). This CDR3 is 14 amino acids long. V lost 4 bases to trimming and J lost 1 base, with 10 bases between them.